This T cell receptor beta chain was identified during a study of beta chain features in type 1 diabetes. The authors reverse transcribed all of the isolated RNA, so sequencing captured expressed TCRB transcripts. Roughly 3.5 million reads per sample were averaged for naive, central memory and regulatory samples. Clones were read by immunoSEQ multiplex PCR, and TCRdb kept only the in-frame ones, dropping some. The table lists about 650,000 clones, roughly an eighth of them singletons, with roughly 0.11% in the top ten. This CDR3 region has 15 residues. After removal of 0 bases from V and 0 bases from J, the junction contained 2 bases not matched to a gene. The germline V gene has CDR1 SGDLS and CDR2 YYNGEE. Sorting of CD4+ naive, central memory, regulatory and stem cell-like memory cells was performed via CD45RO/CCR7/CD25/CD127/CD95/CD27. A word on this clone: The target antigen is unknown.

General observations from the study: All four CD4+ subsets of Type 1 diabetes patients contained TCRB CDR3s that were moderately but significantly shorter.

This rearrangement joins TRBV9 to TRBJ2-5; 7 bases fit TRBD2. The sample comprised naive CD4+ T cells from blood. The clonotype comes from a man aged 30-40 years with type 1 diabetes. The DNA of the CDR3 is TGTGCCAGCAGCGTAGACGGGGGGTACCAAGAGACCCAGTACTTC. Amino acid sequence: CASSVDGGYQETQYF. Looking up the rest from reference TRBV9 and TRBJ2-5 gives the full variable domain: DSGVTQTPKHLITATGQRVTLRCSPRSGDLSVYWYQQSLDQGLQFLIQYYNGEERAKGNILERFSAQQFPDLHSELNLSSLELGDSALYFCASSVDGGYQETQYFGPGTRLLVL.